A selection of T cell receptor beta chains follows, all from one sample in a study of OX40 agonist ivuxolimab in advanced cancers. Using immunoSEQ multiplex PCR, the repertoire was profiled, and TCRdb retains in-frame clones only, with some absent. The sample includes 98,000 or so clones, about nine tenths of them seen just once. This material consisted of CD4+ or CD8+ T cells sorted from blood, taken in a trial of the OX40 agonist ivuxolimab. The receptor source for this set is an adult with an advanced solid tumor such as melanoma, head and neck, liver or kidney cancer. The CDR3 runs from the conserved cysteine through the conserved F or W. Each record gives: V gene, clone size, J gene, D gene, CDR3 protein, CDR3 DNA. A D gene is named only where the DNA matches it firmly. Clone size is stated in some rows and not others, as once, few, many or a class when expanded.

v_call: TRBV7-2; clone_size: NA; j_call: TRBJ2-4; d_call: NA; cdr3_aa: CASSLGVGSVQYF; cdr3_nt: TGTGCCAGCAGCTTAGGGGTGGGGTCGGTTCAGTACTTC
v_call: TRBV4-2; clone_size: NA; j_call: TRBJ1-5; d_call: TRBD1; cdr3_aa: CASSQDTRGTGDNQPQHF; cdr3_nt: TGTGCCAGCAGCCAAGATACCAGGGGGACAGGGGACAATCAGCCCCAGCATTTT
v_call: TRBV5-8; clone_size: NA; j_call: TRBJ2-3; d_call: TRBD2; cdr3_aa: CASSPMGLAGTDTQYF; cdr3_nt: TGTGCCAGCAGCCCTATGGGACTAGCGGGCACAGATACGCAGTATTTT
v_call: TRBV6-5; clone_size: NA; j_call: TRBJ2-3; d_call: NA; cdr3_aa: CASSRQVSTDTQYF; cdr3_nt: TGTGCCAGCAGTAGACAGGTTAGCACAGATACGCAGTATTTT
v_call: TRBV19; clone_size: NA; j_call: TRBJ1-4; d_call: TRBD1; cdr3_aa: CASSLNDRAEKLFF; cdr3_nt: TGTGCCAGTAGTCTAAACGACAGGGCTGAAAAACTGTTTTTT
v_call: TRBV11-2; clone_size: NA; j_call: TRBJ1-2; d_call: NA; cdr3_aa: CASSLNRTREGYTF; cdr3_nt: TGTGCCAGCAGCCTTAACAGGACCCGGGAGGGCTACACCTTC
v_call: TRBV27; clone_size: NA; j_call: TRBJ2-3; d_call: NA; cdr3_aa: CASSSPDSFAQYF; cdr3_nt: TGTGCCAGCAGTTCCCCTGACTCTTTTGCGCAGTATTTT
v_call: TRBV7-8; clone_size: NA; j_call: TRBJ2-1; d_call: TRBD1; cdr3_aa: CASSLVGQIYNEQFF; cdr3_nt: TGTGCCAGCAGCTTAGTGGGACAGATCTACAATGAGCAGTTCTTC
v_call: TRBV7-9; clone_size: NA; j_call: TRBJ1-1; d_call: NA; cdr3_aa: CASSPMRTEAFF; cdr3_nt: TGTGCCAGCAGCCCAATGCGGACTGAAGCTTTCTTT
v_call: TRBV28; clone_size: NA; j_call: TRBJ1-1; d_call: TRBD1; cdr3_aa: CASSSGQDTEAFF; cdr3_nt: TGTGCCAGCAGTTCTGGACAGGACACTGAAGCTTTCTTT
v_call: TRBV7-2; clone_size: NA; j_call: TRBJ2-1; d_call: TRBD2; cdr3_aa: CASRLTGTRHNEQFF; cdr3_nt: TGTGCCAGCAGATTGACCGGGACTAGGCACAATGAGCAGTTCTTC
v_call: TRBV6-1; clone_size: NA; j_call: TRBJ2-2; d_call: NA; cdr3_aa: CASSEHRANTGELFF; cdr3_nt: TGTGCCAGCAGTGAACACAGGGCGAACACCGGGGAGCTGTTTTTT
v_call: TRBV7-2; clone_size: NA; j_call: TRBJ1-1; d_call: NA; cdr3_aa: CASSPHTGYTEAFF; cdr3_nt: TGTGCCAGCAGCCCCCACACCGGGTACACTGAAGCTTTCTTT
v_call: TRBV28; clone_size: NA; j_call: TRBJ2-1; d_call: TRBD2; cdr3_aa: CASSFPGSGNNEQFF; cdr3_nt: TGTGCCAGCAGTTTTCCGGGTAGCGGGAACAATGAGCAGTTCTTC
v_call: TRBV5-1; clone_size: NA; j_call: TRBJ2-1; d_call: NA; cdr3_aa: CASSLGAVPYNEQFF; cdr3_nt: TGCGCCAGCAGCTTGGGGGCAGTCCCCTACAATGAGCAGTTCTTC
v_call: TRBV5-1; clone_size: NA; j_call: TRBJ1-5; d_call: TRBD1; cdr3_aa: CASSVTGGGQPQHF; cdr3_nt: TGCGCCAGCAGCGTGACAGGGGGCGGGCAGCCCCAGCATTTT
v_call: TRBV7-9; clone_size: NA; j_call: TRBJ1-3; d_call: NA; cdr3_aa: CASSWTSSSGNTIYF; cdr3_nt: TGTGCCAGCAGTTGGACATCGAGCTCTGGAAACACCATATATTTT
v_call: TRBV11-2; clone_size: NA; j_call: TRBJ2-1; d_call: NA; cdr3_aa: CASSRGIGIHNEQFF; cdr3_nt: TGTGCCAGCAGCCGCGGCATAGGGATCCACAATGAGCAGTTCTTC
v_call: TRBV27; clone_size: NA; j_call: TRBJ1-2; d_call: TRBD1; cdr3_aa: CASSLARDRGSNYGYTF; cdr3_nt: TGTGCCAGCAGTTTAGCCCGGGACAGGGGATCTAACTATGGCTACACCTTC
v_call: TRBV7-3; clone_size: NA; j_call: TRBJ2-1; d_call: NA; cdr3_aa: CASSLSAGNEQFF; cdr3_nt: TGTGCCAGCAGCTTAAGCGCGGGAAATGAGCAGTTCTTC
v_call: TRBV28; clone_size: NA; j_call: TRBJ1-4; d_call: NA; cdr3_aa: CASIPAGFWSSGEKLFF; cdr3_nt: TGTGCCAGCATCCCGGCCGGGTTTTGGAGCTCGGGGGAAAAACTGTTTTTT
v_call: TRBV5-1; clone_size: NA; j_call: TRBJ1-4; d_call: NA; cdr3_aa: CASSLGATNEKLFF; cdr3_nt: TGCGCCAGCAGCTTGGGAGCAACTAATGAAAAACTGTTTTTT
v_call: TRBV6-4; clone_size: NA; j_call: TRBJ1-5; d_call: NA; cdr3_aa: CASSPNGNQPQHF; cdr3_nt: TGTGCCAGCAGTCCTAACGGAAATCAGCCCCAGCATTTT
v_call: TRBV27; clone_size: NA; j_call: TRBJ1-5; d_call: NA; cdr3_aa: CASSFGINQPQHF; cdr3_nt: TGTGCCAGCAGTTTCGGGATCAATCAGCCCCAGCATTTT
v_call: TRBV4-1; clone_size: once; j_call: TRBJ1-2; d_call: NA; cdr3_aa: CASSQGWGAYGYTF; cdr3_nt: TGCGCCAGCAGCCAAGGGTGGGGGGCGTATGGCTACACCTTC
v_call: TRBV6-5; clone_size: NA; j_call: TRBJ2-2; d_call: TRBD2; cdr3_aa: CASSYTGAGYTGELFF; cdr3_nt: TGTGCCAGCAGTTATACCGGAGCGGGATACACCGGGGAGCTGTTTTTT
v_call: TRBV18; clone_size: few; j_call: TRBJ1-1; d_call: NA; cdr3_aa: CASSPPNGLNTEAFF; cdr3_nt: TGTGCCAGCTCACCACCCAATGGGCTTAACACTGAAGCTTTCTTT
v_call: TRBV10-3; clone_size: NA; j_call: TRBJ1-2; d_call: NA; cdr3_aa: CAISEDGSSYGYTF; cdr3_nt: TGTGCCATCAGTGAGGATGGGAGCTCCTATGGCTACACCTTC
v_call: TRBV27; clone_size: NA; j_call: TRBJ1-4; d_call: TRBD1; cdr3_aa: CASRPGQGNEKLFF; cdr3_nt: TGTGCCAGCAGACCGGGACAGGGCAATGAAAAACTGTTTTTT
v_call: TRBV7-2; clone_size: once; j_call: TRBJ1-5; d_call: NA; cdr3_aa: CASSLEAHQPQHF; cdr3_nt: TGTGCCAGCAGCTTAGAAGCTCATCAGCCCCAGCATTTT
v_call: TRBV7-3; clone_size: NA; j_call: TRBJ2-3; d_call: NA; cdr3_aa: CASSLYGRGTDTQYF; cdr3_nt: TGTGCCAGCAGCTTATATGGCAGGGGTACAGATACGCAGTATTTT
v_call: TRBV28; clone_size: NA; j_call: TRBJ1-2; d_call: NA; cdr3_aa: CAGWGPNYGYTF; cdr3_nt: TGTGCGGGATGGGGACCTAACTATGGCTACACCTTC
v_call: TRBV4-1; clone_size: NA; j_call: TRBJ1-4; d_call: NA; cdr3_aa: CASSRRHGGEINEKLFF; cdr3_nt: TGCGCCAGCAGCCGAAGACACGGAGGGGAAATTAATGAAAAACTGTTTTTT
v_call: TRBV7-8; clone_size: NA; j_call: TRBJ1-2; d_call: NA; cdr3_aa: CASSSGLVEIFGYTF; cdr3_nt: TGTGCCAGCAGCTCTGGATTGGTCGAGATCTTTGGCTACACCTTC
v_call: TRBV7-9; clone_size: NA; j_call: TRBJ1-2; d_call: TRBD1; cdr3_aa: CASSFGGQRDGYTF; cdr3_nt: TGTGCCAGCAGCTTTGGGGGACAGAGAGATGGCTACACCTTC
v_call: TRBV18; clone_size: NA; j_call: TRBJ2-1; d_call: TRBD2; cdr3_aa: CASSLRGTSGKNEQFF; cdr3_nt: TGTGCCAGCTCGCTCAGGGGGACTAGCGGGAAGAATGAGCAGTTCTTC
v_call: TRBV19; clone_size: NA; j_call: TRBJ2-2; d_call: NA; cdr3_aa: CATSGGRDTGELFF; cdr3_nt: TGTGCCACCTCAGGGGGGCGGGACACCGGGGAGCTGTTTTTT
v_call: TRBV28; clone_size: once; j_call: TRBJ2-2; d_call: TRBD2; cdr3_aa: CASSFSAGGTGELFF; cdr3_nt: TGTGCCAGCAGTTTTTCGGCGGGAGGGACCGGGGAGCTGTTTTTT
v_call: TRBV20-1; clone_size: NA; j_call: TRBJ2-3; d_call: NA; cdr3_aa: CSAATYGTQYF; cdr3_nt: TGCAGTGCCGCCACGTACGGTACGCAGTATTTT
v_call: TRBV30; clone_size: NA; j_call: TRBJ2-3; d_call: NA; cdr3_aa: CAWSVVLQGRYTQYF; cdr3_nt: TGTGCCTGGAGTGTAGTCCTCCAGGGGAGATATACGCAGTATTTT
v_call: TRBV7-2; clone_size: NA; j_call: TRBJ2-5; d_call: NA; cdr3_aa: CASSGQGGKETQYF; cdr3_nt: TGTGCCAGCAGCGGCCAGGGGGGCAAAGAGACCCAGTACTTC